The entry below gives a single T cell receptor beta chain sequence along with its context. The table lists this clone with a few counts. This receptor's antigen is unknown. No per-base quality is available; no much larger clone lies one base away. The sample is drawn from a study of cytomegalovirus exposure and HLA in healthy donors (dated 2017 in TCRdb). The study in broad terms: In an earlier analysis of 587 of the donors, about 260 Gb of sequence data and roughly 100 million unique TCR beta sequences from some 170 million T cells were reported. Approximately 310 gigabases of sequencing data and some 85 million unique TCR sequences were included in an early release covering about 700 HLA-typed donors. The genetic ancestry cluster associated with self-reported Caucasian donors included over 80% of the 398 genotyped donors. The study aimed to test whether signatures of past pathogen exposure could be identified by cataloging public T cell receptors. Using immunosequencing, the study profiled T cell repertoires from fewer than 700 subjects and related those repertoires to cytomegalovirus serostatus. A separate validation cohort of 100 to 150 different subjects was used in addition to the roughly 700-subject first cohort. To predict cytomegalovirus infection status, the study brought together high-throughput TCR immunosequencing, statistical association of individual TCRs with disease status, and machine learning. A later analysis re-analyzed previously published TCR beta repertoires from 666 donors and added high-resolution HLA genotyping to study TCR occurrence patterns. Rather than drawing on any new phenotypic data, the later analysis identified candidate immune exposures from TCR beta sequences and the way those sequences occurred across donors. An earlier analysis of several hundred of the donors applied high-throughput TCR beta sequencing to assess whether each TCR beta V gene segment acted as functional or pseudogenic. Donor age, sex, ethnicity and CMV serostatus were compiled alongside the repertoire data. Genome-wide SNP genotypes for about three fifths of the roughly 670 donors were used in a later genetic analysis, which treated that subset as a discovery cohort. All discovery cohort repertoires had been generated on a single sequencing platform. Both class I and class II loci were covered by HLA typing, at four-digit resolution. Typing coverage differed by locus: A, B, C, DRB1 and DQB1 were typed in about 629-630 donors, DQA1 in 500 to 550, DPA1 in some 610, and DPB1 in 450 to 490. Roughly 5 DR-DQ haplotypes were treated as single units for association and clustering because of strong linkage in the cohort. Among about 370 genotyped donors of the cohort, an average of about 240,000 unique TCR beta nucleotide sequences was sequenced per donor, of which roughly 17% were non-productive.

The library was built by means of the immunoSEQ multiplex PCR assay. A mixture of 60 forward primers for TCR Vbeta segments and 13 reverse primers for TCR Jbeta segments was used in the multiplex PCR. A multiplex PCR assay on genomic DNA amplified the CDR3 region of rearranged TCR beta genes. On the Illumina HiSeq System, the amplified TCR beta libraries were sequenced as 87-base-pair reads. From the authors' description of their analysis: A later analysis tallied approximately 87 million unique TCR beta chains across the approximately 670 repertoires, and about 10 million of those chains were shared by two or more donors. Raw reads were error-corrected and collapsed into unique sequences by a nearest-neighbor algorithm in which closely related sequences were merged to remove PCR and sequencing errors. V, D and J gene segments were assigned by aligning CDR3 sequences to IMGT reference sequences. Each retained sequence needed at least a six-nucleotide match to both a V gene segment and a J gene segment. Rearrangements were called productive when the CDR3 lacked stop codons and stayed in frame with V and J; all others were non-productive. Following IMGT convention, CDR3 was defined as the stretch from the second conserved V-encoded cysteine up to the conserved J-encoded phenylalanine. The earlier analysis of about 500 of the donors excluded sequences that lacked an unambiguous match to a single V gene segment. An earlier analysis of 500 to 600 of the donors classified V segments as functional when productive rearrangements were above 56.7% and as segregating when the standard deviation between donors was above 5%. A statistical classification framework was built to diagnose cytomegalovirus status from the catalog of TCR beta chain sequences. V and J gene assignment, in a later analysis, came from comparing TCR nucleotide sequences with IMGT/GENE-DB human TR gene sequences. The TCRdist pipeline was used in a later analysis to assign CDR3 sequences and most-parsimonious VDJ recombination scenarios. In a later analysis, every TCR beta chain was defined by the combination of its CDR3 amino acid sequence and its V-gene family, and reads without a unique V-gene family were dropped. To address suspected cross-contamination and a sequencing artifact, a later analysis removed roughly 580 highly shared, low-generation-probability nucleotide sequences. For each public chain, a later analysis derived a clonal expansion index from normalized ranks of inferred template counts within each repertoire. Generation probabilities in a later analysis came from a VDJ recombination model fitted to out-of-frame rearrangements, and those results were checked against IGoR. A later analysis scored TCR-TCR, TCR-HLA and TCR-CMV co-occurrence with hypergeometric tests, applying a repertoire-size bias correction to TCR pairs. A later analysis estimated false discovery rates by permuting HLA or CMV assignments 20 times. A later analysis grouped co-occurring TCRs with DBSCAN, adding TCRdist sequence similarity when clustering within HLA-allele-positive subsets. Co-occurrence clustering excluded repertoires with fewer than 30,000 or more than 120,000 public chains, plus five with anomalous nucleotide sharing. In TCRdb, the immuneACCESS table is reduced to in-frame sequences with V and J assigned. These tables do not hold every clone; where another copy was compared, an unresolved V gene accounts for under half, and the others remain unexplained. V and J calls and clone size come straight from that table; D and trimming were deduced from the DNA. This sample is represented by under 200,000 clones; 80% of them were singletons. Clones ranked in the top ten supply more than 5.5% of the sample.

The cohort consisted of hundreds of healthy bone marrow donors. Cohort members were all nominally healthy when sampled, although unrecorded immune exposures were likely present. The donor tested CMV seronegative and was one of the 352 seronegative cohort members. Every donor gave a peripheral blood sample, and the peripheral blood mononuclear cells from that sample were used for TCR beta sequencing. Genomic DNA was extracted from the blood cell samples with the Qiagen DNeasy Blood Extraction Kit. The CDR3 holds 14 amino acids from the cysteine to the phenylalanine. CDR3 DNA is the only sequence kept; it has 42 bases, read in frame from the first base. CDR1 SNHLY and CDR2 FYNNEI are derived from the germline V gene. V lost 4 bases and J lost 11 bases, and the count of bases not matched to a germline gene is 9. General study outcomes and caveats: The only immune exposure information available for the cohort was CMV serostatus. The authors suggested that the approach could potentially be extended to other disease states and immunological phenotypes. HLA typing was unavailable for some donors at each locus, so association tests used only the typed subset. Some IMGT-functional V segments, including TRBV6-2 and TRBV6-3, could not be told apart with the 87-base-pair reads, so those segments were excluded. A cluster of highly shared sequence variants was judged likely to be a technical artifact of the sequencing pipeline. A later analysis found that TCR association rates varied across HLA loci, with DRB1 alleles showing the most associated TCRs and HLA-C alleles the fewest. In an earlier analysis of 500 to 650 of the donors, most TCR beta V segments appeared in productive rearrangements about 90% or about 30% of the time, broadly matching IMGT annotations. Compared with the approximately 710-donor mean, donors in an Asian-associated ancestry cluster had fewer N-insertions in productive TCRs, according to a later genetic analysis. In a later analysis, several top co-occurrence clusters were reported to appear linked to parvovirus B19, influenza, CMV and Epstein-Barr virus. Roughly uniform sequencing depth across donors was assumed in presence/absence analyses, although this assumption may not hold. The earlier analysis of approximately 540 of the donors excluded some 16 rarely observed V segments, including chromosome 9 orphons, because counts were too low. The study gave a list of about 150 TCR beta chains associated with cytomegalovirus. This cohort had only TCR beta chains sequenced, and the lack of alpha or paired-chain data limited which features could be detected. When HLA alleles, especially DR and DQ, strongly co-occurred, attributing TCR associations to individual alleles was difficult. In a later analysis, HLA-associated TCR beta chains were found to be more clonally expanded and to have lower generation probabilities than equally common non-associated chains. A further reported finding was that TCR beta sequences accurately predicted the HLA-A and HLA-B alleles for most subjects in the first cohort. A later analysis associated 15,000 to 20,000 TCR beta sequences with specific HLA alleles at a false discovery rate of 0.05. While some public TCRs were present in many individuals, most TCR sequences turned up only very rarely across donors. In vitro tests confirmed that a few of the cytomegalovirus-associated TCR beta chains recognize cytomegalovirus antigens. Most CMV-associated TCR beta chains appeared to be HLA-restricted in a later analysis, and the HLA associations seemed to be driven largely by CMV exposure. In a later genetic analysis, a missense DCLRE1C variant was associated with V-gene and J-gene trimming of TCR beta chains, and the association was replicated in an independent cohort. The classifier was reported to diagnose cytomegalovirus status with high specificity and sensitivity in both the original and validation cohorts. Correlated functional status among segregating V segments might reflect linkage disequilibrium, but an unknown experimental factor could not be ruled out.

The chain uses TRBV2 and TRBJ1-1; 11 central bases correspond to TRBD1. Sequenced material: PBMCs. The clonotype originates from a man aged 35 to 55 in good health and CMV-seronegative. CDR3 reads: CASSVDRGLQKAFF. The sequenced DNA is TGTGCCAGCAGTGTGGACAGGGGGCTTCAAAAGGCTTTCTTT.